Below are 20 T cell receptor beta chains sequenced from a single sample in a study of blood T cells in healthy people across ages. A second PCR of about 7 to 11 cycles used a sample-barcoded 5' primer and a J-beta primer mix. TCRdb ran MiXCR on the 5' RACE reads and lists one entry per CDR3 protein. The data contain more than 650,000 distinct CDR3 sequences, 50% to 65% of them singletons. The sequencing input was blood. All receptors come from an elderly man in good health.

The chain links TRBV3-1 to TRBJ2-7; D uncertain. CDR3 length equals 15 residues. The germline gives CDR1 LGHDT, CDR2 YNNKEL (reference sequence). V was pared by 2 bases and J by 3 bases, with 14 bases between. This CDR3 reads CASSQNRVIHYEQYF. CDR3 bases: TGTGCCAGCAGCCAAAACCGGGTCATTCACTACGAGCAGTACTTC.

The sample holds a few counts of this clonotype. Here the CDR3 DNA reads TGCAGTGCTACTCGCCCACCGTCGGGACTCCCCTACGAGCAGTACTTC. Amino acid sequence: CSATRPPSGLPYEQYF. The rearrangement joins TRBV20-1 to TRBJ2-7, with a possible D match to TRBD2 (6 bases). Germline lookup yields CDR1 DFQATT and CDR2 SNEGSKA (reference sequence). Trimming stripped 4 bases from V and 2 bases from J, with 21 bases between. The CDR3 sequence is 16 residues long.

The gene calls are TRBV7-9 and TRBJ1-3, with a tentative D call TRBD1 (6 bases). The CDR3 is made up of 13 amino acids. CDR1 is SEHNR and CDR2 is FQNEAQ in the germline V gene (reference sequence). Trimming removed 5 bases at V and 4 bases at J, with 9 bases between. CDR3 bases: TGTGCCAGCAGCCCAAGGGGGGGAAACACCATATATTTT. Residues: CASSPRGGNTIYF.

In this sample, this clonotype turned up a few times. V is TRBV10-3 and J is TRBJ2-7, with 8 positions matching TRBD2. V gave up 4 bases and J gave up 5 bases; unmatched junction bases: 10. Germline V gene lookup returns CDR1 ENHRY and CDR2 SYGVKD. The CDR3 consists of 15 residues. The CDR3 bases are TGTGCCATCAGTGTGGGCGGGAGGAGGATCGACGAGCAGTACTTC. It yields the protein CAISVGGRRIDEQYF.

The CDR3 sequence is CSGGDRGTHEQYF. The CDR3 DNA reads as TGCAGTGGGGGCGACAGGGGGACCCACGAGCAGTACTTC. The chain combines TRBV29-1 with TRBJ2-4; 9 bases line up with TRBD1. Gene TRBJ2-7 matches the end of the DNA better, so the J call may be wrong. The CDR3 is 13 amino acids. Germline CDR1 and CDR2: SQVTM and ANQGSEA.

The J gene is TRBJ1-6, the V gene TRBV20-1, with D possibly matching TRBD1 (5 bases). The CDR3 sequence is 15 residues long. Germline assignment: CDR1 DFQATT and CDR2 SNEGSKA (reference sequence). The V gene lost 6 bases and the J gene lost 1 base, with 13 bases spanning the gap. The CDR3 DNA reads TGCAGTGCGGGAAAGGGGAGATCCTATAATTCACCCCTCCACTTT. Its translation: CSAGKGRSYNSPLHF.

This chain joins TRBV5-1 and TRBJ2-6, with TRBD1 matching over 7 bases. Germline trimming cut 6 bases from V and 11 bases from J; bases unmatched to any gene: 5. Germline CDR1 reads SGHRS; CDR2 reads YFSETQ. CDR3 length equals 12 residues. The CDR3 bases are TGCGCCAGCACCCGACAGGGAGACGTCCTGACTTTC. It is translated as CASTRQGDVLTF.

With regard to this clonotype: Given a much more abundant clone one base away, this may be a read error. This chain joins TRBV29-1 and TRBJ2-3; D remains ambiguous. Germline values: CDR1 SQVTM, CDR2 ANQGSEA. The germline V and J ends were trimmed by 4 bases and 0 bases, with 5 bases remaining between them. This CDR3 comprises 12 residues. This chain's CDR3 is CSVAGSTDTQYF. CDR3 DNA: TGCAGCGTTGCGGGCAGCACAGATACGCAGTATTTT.

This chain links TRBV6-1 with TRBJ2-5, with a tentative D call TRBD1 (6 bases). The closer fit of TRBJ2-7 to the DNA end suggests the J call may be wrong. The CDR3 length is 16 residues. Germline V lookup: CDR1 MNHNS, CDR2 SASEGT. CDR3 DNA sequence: TGTGCCAGCAGTGAAGAGGCGGAGACAGGTGTTTACGAGCAGTACTTC. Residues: CASSEEAETGVYEQYF.

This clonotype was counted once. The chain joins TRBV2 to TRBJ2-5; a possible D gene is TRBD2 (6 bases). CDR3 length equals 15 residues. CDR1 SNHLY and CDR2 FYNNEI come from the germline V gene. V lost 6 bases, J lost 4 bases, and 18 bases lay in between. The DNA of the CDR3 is TGTGCCAGCAGATTGCGGTGGAGCGGGTCAGAGACCCAGTACTTC. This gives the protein CASRLRWSGSETQYF.

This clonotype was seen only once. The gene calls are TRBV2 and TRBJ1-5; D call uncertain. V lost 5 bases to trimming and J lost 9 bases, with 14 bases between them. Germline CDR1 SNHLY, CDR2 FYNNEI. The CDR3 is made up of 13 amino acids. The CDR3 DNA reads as TGTGCCAGCAGTTCAGACACGGTGCGGCCCCAGCATTTT. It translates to CASSSDTVRPQHF.

CDR3 sequence reads: CASSQDEDRSTF. DNA of the CDR3: TGTGCCAGCAGCCAAGATGAGGACAGGTCCACCTTC. The V call is TRBV3-1, the J call TRBJ1-2; TRBD1 aligns across 7 bases. The CDR3 covers 12 residues. J gave up 13 bases and V 0 bases, and 5 bases lay outside the gene matches. CDR1 and CDR2 from the germline V gene are LGHDT and YNNKEL (reference sequence).

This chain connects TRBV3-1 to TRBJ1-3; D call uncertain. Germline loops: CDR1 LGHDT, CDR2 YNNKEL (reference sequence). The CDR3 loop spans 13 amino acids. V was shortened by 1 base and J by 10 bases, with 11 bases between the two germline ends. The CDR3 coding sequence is TGTGCCAGCAGCCAAGTCGCGAGTCGAACCATATATTTT. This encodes CASSQVASRTIYF. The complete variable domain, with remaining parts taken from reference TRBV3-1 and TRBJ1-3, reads DTAVSQTPKYLVTQMGNDKSIKCEQNLGHDTMYWYKQDSKKFLKIMFSYNNKELIINETVPNRFSPKSPDKAHLNLHINSLELGDSAVYFCASSQVASRTIYFGEGSWLTVV.

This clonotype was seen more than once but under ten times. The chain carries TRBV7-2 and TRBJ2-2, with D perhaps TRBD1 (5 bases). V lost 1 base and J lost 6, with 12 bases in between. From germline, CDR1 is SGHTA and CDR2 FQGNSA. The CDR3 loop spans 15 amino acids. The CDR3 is CASSLVQGIPGELFF. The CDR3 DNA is TGTGCCAGCAGCTTAGTCCAGGGTATACCCGGGGAGCTGTTTTTT.

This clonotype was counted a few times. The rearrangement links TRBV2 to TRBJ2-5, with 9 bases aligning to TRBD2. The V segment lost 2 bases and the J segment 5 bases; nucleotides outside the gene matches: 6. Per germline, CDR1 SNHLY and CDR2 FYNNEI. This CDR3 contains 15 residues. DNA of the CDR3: TGTGCCAGCAGTGAACTAGCGGGACGGGTGGAGACCCAGTACTTC. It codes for CASSELAGRVETQYF.

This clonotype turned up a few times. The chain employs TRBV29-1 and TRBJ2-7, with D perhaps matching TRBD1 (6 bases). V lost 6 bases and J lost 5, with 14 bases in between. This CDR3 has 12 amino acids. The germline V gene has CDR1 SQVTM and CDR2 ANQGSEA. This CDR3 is CSVTQGPHEQYF. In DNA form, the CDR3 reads TGCAGCGTCACACAGGGCCCCCACGAGCAGTACTTC.

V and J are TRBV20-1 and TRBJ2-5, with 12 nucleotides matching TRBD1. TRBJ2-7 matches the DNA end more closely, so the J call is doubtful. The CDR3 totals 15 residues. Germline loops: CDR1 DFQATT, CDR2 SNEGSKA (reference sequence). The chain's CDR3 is CSARDWGQGAGEQYF. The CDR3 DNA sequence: TGCAGTGCTAGAGATTGGGGACAGGGGGCAGGCGAGCAGTACTTC.

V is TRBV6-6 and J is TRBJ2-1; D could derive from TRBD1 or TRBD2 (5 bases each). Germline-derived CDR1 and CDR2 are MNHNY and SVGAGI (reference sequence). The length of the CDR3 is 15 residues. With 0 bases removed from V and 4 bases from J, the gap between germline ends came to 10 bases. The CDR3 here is CASSYSGTDYNEQFF. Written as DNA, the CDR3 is TGTGCCAGCAGTTACTCTGGGACGGATTACAATGAGCAGTTCTTC.

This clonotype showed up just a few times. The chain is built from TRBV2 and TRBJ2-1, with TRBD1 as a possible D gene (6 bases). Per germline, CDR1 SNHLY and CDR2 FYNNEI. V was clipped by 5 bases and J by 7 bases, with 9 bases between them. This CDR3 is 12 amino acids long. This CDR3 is CASSKQGNEQFF. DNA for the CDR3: TGTGCCAGCAGTAAACAGGGAAATGAGCAGTTCTTC.

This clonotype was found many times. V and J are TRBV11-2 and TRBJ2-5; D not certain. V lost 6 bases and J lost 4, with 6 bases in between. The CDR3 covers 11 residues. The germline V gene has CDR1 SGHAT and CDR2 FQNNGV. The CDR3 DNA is TGTGCCAGCAGTGCCCTAGAGACCCAGTACTTC. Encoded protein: CASSALETQYF.